The T cell receptor (beta chain) described here comes from a study of tumor-infiltrating lymphocytes in primary liver carcinoma. This clonotype occurred once. A junction boundary mismatches the germline segment, possibly from a read error. The V gene's germline CDR1 is MDHEN and CDR2 SYDVKM. This CDR3 contains 15 residues. Using a constant-region primer together with ProtoScript II reverse transcriptase, TCR beta cDNA was made from approximately 500 ng of total RNA. Sequencing libraries for TCR beta derived from three nested multiplex PCR rounds that used slightly modified ARM-PCR. Two initial PCR rounds of approximately 10 cycles each paired TRBV1-TRBV30 forward primers with a C-beta reverse primer. Via MiXCR, TCRdb re-called the multiplex PCR reads, giving one row per CDR3 protein. The data contain 70,000 to 95,000 distinct CDR3 sequences, 60% to 75% of them singletons. The tissue used was unsorted bulk material of about 19-34 mg. RNA and DNA were co-extracted from it with the AllPrep DNA/RNA mini kit. Each sampled tumor had five separate regions taken from it.

The rearrangement links TRBV28 to TRBJ1-5; D gene ambiguous. Sequencing input: liver tumor tissue from sampling region 4. Subset given: tumor region T4, right-lateral pole. This TCR derives from a man in his forties with primary liver carcinoma and hepatitis B virus infection. CDR3 nucleotide sequence: TGTGCCAGCAGTTCGCCTGGAAGAAGCAATCAGCCCCATCACTTT. It translates to CASSSPGRSNQPHHF.